The T cell receptor beta chain under discussion was sequenced for a study of molecular identifiers for immune sequencing clone quantification. General observations from the study: With a barcode shared among identical TCR molecules, highly expanded clone sizes could be underestimated. Clones that exceeded 20 RNA copies held over 99% of effector molecules, yet under 1% in naive cells.

The V end was cut by 5 bases, the J end by 3 bases, with 14 bases between. CDR3 length: 14 residues. Germline V CDR1 and CDR2: MNHEY, SMNVEV (reference sequence). As concerns this clonotype: The antigen is unknown.

Sorted inputs of roughly 20,000 to 1,000,000 cells, with 10%, 30% or 50% RNA, yielded naive CD8 libraries. Preparation of the bulk TCR libraries relied on previously described methods and listed TCR primers. TCRdb independently ran MiXCR on the PCR reads; one entry per CDR3 protein. The repertoire consists of some 8,500 distinct CDR3 sequences, with roughly 14% occurring once and the leading ten covering around 1.5%. The sequenced sample was naive CD8+ T cells from blood, with Jurkat cell RNA spiked in. Sample subset: FACS-sorted CD8+CD4-CCR7+CD45RA+ naive T cells. The chain couples TRBV27 to TRBJ2-7; D might be TRBD2 (6 bases). This receptor was obtained from a human donor in good health. Some libraries in this study had Jurkat cell RNA spiked in. CDR3 sequence reads: CASSPGTELYEQYF. Written as DNA, the CDR3 is TGTGCCAGCAGTCCCGGGACTGAACTCTACGAGCAGTACTTC.